This T cell receptor beta chain was profiled in a study of TIL therapy for anti-PD-1-resistant metastatic lung cancer. As for the study in general: Patients had a median age of about 50 years (range roughly 35-80). By whole-exome sequencing, median non-synonymous tumor mutation burden was approximately 1.6 mutations per megabase.

Sequencing used immunoSEQ v3. Sequencing used immunoSEQ multiplex PCR; TCRdb keeps in-frame clones, though not all of them. The sample has approximately 20,000 clones; roughly 79% are singletons. On this clone: Antigen specificity is unknown.

The time point here: pre-treatment sample, taken before nivolumab and TIL therapy. Study-wide results and caveats: The baseline peripheral repertoire was partially replaced by infused TIL clonotypes that later decayed.

The germline CDR1 and CDR2 sequences are SGDLS and YYNGEE. V lost 2 bases, J lost 2 bases, and 2 bases stayed unmatched. CDR3 length: 14 residues. The rearrangement uses TRBV9 and TRBJ1-2; 8 bases map to TRBD1. The sequence came from a person aged 25 to 85 with non-small cell lung cancer. Sequences were derived from blood, sampled at baseline. The CDR3 here is CASSVGQGNYGYTF. DNA for the CDR3: TGTGCCAGCAGCGTCGGACAGGGCAACTATGGCTACACCTTC.